A single T cell receptor (beta chain) is shown here with its context. No antigen is known for it. No base quality information exists; no much larger clone differs at one position. The method was the immunoSEQ multiplex PCR assay. Alongside multiparametric flow cytometry, deep sequencing of rearranged TCR beta loci was used to profile the T cell repertoires. The clones in this table, taken by TCRdb from immuneACCESS, are in-frame only. Not every clone is retained; where verified, under half of the shortfall comes from an unresolved V gene, and the cause of the rest is unknown. This sample holds 160,000 or so clones; 88% were observed only once. The ten largest clones add up to less than 6% of the sample. This entry is derived from a study of lymphopenia after photon versus proton radiotherapy (dated by TCRdb to the late 2010s). Broadly, across the study: The study compared the immunological effects of photon versus proton radiation therapy in patients with gastrointestinal tumors who developed high-grade lymphopenia. The cohort included some 20 patients with gastrointestinal tumors who developed lymphopenia after receiving either photon or proton therapy. The study aimed to characterize how the two radiation modalities differ in their impact on the immune system. Overall study outcomes, separate from this receptor: During treatment, patients who received proton therapy stayed relatively stable, whereas patients who received photon therapy lost naive T cells and TCR diversity and gained effector/memory populations. Across the cohort, among patients who died, a greater drop in TCR diversity after the nadir was inversely correlated with overall survival time. After the lymphocyte count nadir, repertoires from photon-treated patients showed oligoclonal expansion, particularly of CD8+ Temra cells, and this expansion drove the decline in diversity. The survival association was assessed only in patients who died, and better survival with proton therapy was presented by the authors as a possibility rather than a demonstrated result.

The CDR1 and CDR2 encoded by the germline V gene are KGHSH and LQKENI. From cysteine to phenylalanine, the CDR3 is 17 amino acids long. Just the 51-base CDR3 DNA is kept, in frame starting at base 1. V gives up 0 bases and J gives up 5 bases, and the segment between their germline ends measures 16 bases. The rearrangement combines TRBV18 with TRBJ1-4; a tentative D match to TRBD1 spans 6 bases. This receptor was identified in a man aged 45-65 years with gastric cancer. Here the sequenced sample was peripheral blood, taken from a patient treated with photon-based radiotherapy. The nucleotide sequence is given as TGTGCCAGCTCACCACCGTCGAGGGGGTCGGAAAATGAAAAACTGTTTTTT. Translated, it gives CASSPPSRGSENEKLFF.